This TCR beta chain was recovered during a study of T cells expressing NK-cell markers. Germline-derived CDR1 and CDR2 are SQVTM and ANQGSEA. The CDR3 length is 13 residues. A note on this clonotype: The antigen is not known.

Following a re-call of the 5' RACE reads, TCRdb has one entry per CDR3 protein and lacks DNA. In total, the table holds roughly 280,000 distinct CDR3 sequences. Study-wide points: There were a handful of donors in whom these clonotypes also led the CD3+CD56-NKG2C+ fraction. Over 5 donors carried dominant NKG2C+ clonotypes that made up about 1.0-7.0% of their CD8+ T cells. The study did not resolve the HCMV specificity of expanded NKG2C+ T cell clones.

This receptor was obtained from a man between 18 and 29 years old in good health. The specimen was blood T cells: a sorted CD56 or NKG2C T cell subset, CD4+ or CD8+ T cells, or bulk PBMC T cells (not recorded which). The V and J genes are TRBV29-1 and TRBJ2-7; TCRdb's D call of TRBD2 is untestable without DNA. The CDR3 protein is CSVALLSGYEQYF.